Shown below are 15 T cell receptor beta chains from a single sample sequenced in a study of blood T cell repertoires in COVID-19. TCRdb's table, derived via immunoSEQ multiplex PCR, lists solely in-frame clones and lacks some. Of around 320,000 clones in the sample, around 90% were seen once. Source material: PBMCs or T cells enriched from blood (not recorded which). The receptors were sampled from a woman aged 18 to 35 with acute COVID-19.

CDR3 sequence: CASRGGGAGGRPVNEQFF. The CDR3 DNA follows: TGTGCCAGCAGGGGCGGAGGGGCGGGAGGAAGGCCGGTCAATGAGCAGTTCTTC. The chain carries TRBV2 and TRBJ2-1; 8 positions agree with TRBD2. CDR1 is SNHLY, CDR2 FYNNEI, per germline. The CDR3 runs to 18 residues. Losses at the gene ends were 6 bases for V and 6 bases for J; bases not matched to a gene: 19. The full variable domain, rest sourced from reference TRBV2 and TRBJ2-1, is EPEVTQTPSHQVTQMGQEVILRCVPISNHLYFYWYRQILGQKVEFLVSFYNNEISEKSEIFDDQFSVERPDGSNFTLKIRSTKLEDSAMYFCASRGGGAGGRPVNEQFFGPGTRLTVL.

This sequence joins TRBV7-2 and TRBJ2-7; 8 bases are shared with TRBD2. There are 13 residues in the CDR3. V lost 5 bases to trimming and J lost 7 bases; unmatched junction nucleotides: 7. The germline CDR1 and CDR2 sequences are SGHTA and FQGNSA. CDR3 sequence: CASSVSGNGEQYF. CDR3 coding DNA: TGTGCCAGCAGCGTTAGCGGGAATGGGGAGCAGTACTTC.

V gene TRBV2 combines with J gene TRBJ1-5; tentative D call: TRBD1 (5 bases). Trimming cost V 7 bases and J 5 bases, with 12 bases left between them. Germline-derived CDR1 and CDR2 are SNHLY and FYNNEI. The CDR3 spans 13 residues. The chain's CDR3 is CASKQGFYQPQHF. The CDR3 DNA follows: TGTGCCAGCAAGCAGGGTTTCTATCAGCCCCAGCATTTT.

This chain links TRBV29-1 with TRBJ2-1, with D perhaps matching TRBD2 (6 bases). V was clipped by 2 bases and J by 5 bases, with 13 bases between them. Germline V CDR1 and CDR2: SQVTM, ANQGSEA. The CDR3 covers 14 residues. CDR3 loop: CSVEWGERHNEQFF. In DNA, the CDR3 is TGCAGCGTTGAATGGGGGGAGCGGCACAATGAGCAGTTCTTC.

The J gene is TRBJ2-1, the V gene TRBV7-2; TRBD2 agrees at 8 bases. V shed 5 bases, J shed 4 bases, and the junction held 10 bases outside the gene matches. Per germline, CDR1 SGHTA and CDR2 FQGNSA. The CDR3 totals 16 residues. CDR3 amino acids: CASSPGGPPGYNEQFF. The CDR3 DNA is TGTGCCAGCAGCCCGGGAGGGCCACCGGGTTACAATGAGCAGTTCTTC.

The V gene is TRBV9, the J gene TRBJ2-3, with TRBD2 matching over 13 bases. Germline V gene data show CDR1 as SGDLS and CDR2 as YYNGEE. This CDR3 comprises 19 residues. V dropped 0 bases and J dropped 5; count of bases not matched to a gene: 12. CDR3 sequence reads: CASSVGKLRGLAGEDTQYF. As DNA, the CDR3 is TGTGCCAGCAGCGTAGGTAAATTGAGAGGACTAGCGGGAGAAGATACGCAGTATTTT.

This sequence joins TRBV6-5 and TRBJ1-2; the D is unclear. With 0 bases removed from V and 3 bases from J, the gap between germline ends came to 11 bases. Germline V gives CDR1 MNHEY, CDR2 SVGAGI. The CDR3 sequence is 15 residues long. The CDR3 nucleotides read TGTGCCAGCAGTTACTCTGGTACGGTAGACTATGGCTACACCTTC. Translating it yields CASSYSGTVDYGYTF.

The chain joins TRBV5-1 to TRBJ2-1, with D possibly being TRBD2 (6 bases). The CDR3 contains 16 residues. V gave up 4 bases and J gave up 2 bases, with 16 bases separating them. Germline V gene lookup returns CDR1 SGHRS and CDR2 YFSETQ. The CDR3 region has the DNA TGCGCCAGCAGCGCTGTACTGGCGGGAACCTACAATGAGCAGTTCTTC. The encoded protein is CASSAVLAGTYNEQFF.

The genes are TRBV4-2 and TRBJ2-6; 9 nucleotides align to TRBD1. The CDR3 contains 19 residues. The junction had 13 bases not matched to a gene; V was cut back by 5 bases and J by 2 bases. The germline V gene has CDR1 LGHNA and CDR2 YNFKEQ. The CDR3 loop is CASSFSADRGRAGANVLTF. The CDR3 coding sequence is TGTGCCAGCAGCTTTTCCGCTGACAGGGGGAGGGCTGGGGCCAACGTCCTGACTTTC.

CDR3: CSVDRQGLGGYTF. The CDR3 DNA is TGCAGCGTTGACCGACAGGGGTTGGGTGGCTACACCTTC. The chain combines TRBV29-1 with TRBJ1-2, with TRBD1 identical over 8 bases. V shed 3 bases and J 7 bases; nucleotides not matched to a gene: 7. Looked up from germline, CDR1 is SQVTM and CDR2 is ANQGSEA. The CDR3 has 13 residues.

As concerns this clone: The same CDR3 arises from other DNA sequences in this sample as well. The gene calls are TRBV3-1 (or the pseudogene TRBV3-2) and TRBJ2-1; possibly TRBD2 for D (5 bases). Germline CDR1 LGHDT, CDR2 YNNKEL (reference sequence). This CDR3 is built from 12 residues. Trimming shortened V by 1 base and J by 7 bases, and 5 bases separated the two germline ends. The CDR3 is CASSQAGNEQFF. The CDR3 DNA reads as TGTGCCAGCAGCCAAGCGGGAAATGAGCAGTTCTTC.

The chain recombines TRBV12-3 or TRBV12-4 with TRBJ1-2; D is unclear. Trimming removed 7 bases from V and 1 base from J, with 10 bases in between. CDR3 length: 13 residues. CDR3 region: CASTDTYNYGYTF. CDR3 bases: TGTGCCAGCACTGACACCTATAACTATGGCTACACCTTC.

Here the CDR3 DNA reads TGTGCCAGCAGTTACAGGGGCGGGAGGGCCTACAATGAGCAGTTCTTC. Amino acid sequence: CASSYRGGRAYNEQFF. The J gene is TRBJ2-1, the V gene TRBV6-5, with 9 bases matching TRBD2. The junction had 4 bases not matched to a gene; V was cut back by 2 bases and J by 2 bases. The germline V gene has CDR1 MNHEY and CDR2 SVGAGI. This CDR3 contains 16 residues.

This sequence joins TRBV9 and TRBJ1-5, with TRBD1 matching over 10 bases. CDR3 size: 15 residues. Germline assignment: CDR1 SGDLS and CDR2 YYNGEE. J lost 7 bases, V lost 0 bases, and 4 bases had no gene match. CDR3 DNA sequence: TGTGCCAGCAGCGTAGGGACAGGGGGATCACAGCCCCAGCATTTT. This codes for CASSVGTGGSQPQHF.

This clone was found once. The gene calls are TRBV28 and TRBJ2-5; perhaps TRBD2 as D (5 bases). Germline V CDR1 and CDR2: MDHEN, SYDVKM. This CDR3 is 15 amino acids long. Trimming pared 5 bases from V and 1 base from J, leaving 14 bases between. CDR3 residues: CASSLPRTFQETQYF. The CDR3 nucleotides read TGTGCCAGCAGTCTCCCGCGGACTTTCCAAGAGACCCAGTACTTC.